Given below is one T cell receptor beta chain in context. Its recognized antigen is unknown. No quality values exist for individual bases; no much larger clone is one base distant. TCRbeta CDR3 regions were amplified from genomic DNA by means of the immunoSEQ Assay, a bias-controlled multiplex PCR. On the authors' methods: The number of nucleated cells in each sample was estimated by amplification of reference gene primers within the assay. To quantify the absolute abundance of each unique TCRbeta CDR3 rearrangement, sequence reads were collapsed and filtered. For each sample, productive Simpson clonality was calculated as the square root of Simpson's diversity index over productive rearrangements. TCRdb retrieved this table from immuneACCESS and kept in-frame rearrangements only. Not all clones are present; in checked studies, unresolved V genes account for under half, and no reason is known for the remainder. That table furnishes V, J and clone size, whereas the DNA furnished D and trimming. In this sample the table shows some 150,000 clones, around 82% of which occur a single time. The top ten clones comprise about an eighth of the sample.

Collaborating institutions collected whole blood in K2EDTA tubes following their own protocols. For TCRbeta analysis, collaborators shipped samples as frozen whole blood, isolated PBMCs, or DNA extracted from either of those sample types. The sample is drawn from a study of blood T cell repertoires in COVID-19 (dated by TCRdb to 2020 to 2021). Describing the broader study: The collaborator samples originated in the United States, Italy and Spain and spanned the acute and convalescent phases of COVID-19. The material from the prospective study consisted of cDNA or gDNA derived from T cells, B-cell-depleted T cells, or PBMCs. Deeply sampled blood TCRbeta repertoires from subjects exposed to, actively infected with, or recovered from COVID-19 were included in the dataset. The repertoires were made available in a free public database intended to serve as a resource for research on the immune response to SARS-CoV-2. The samples were drawn from the first 160 participants of the ongoing ImmuneRACE study and from some 1,300 subjects provided by 6 global collaborators. Nearly every sample came with metadata listing a de-identified subject ID, COVID-19 status, age in years and sex. Where available, HLA class I and class II types were obtained from metadata supplied by the sample provider rather than from assay-based typing.

What the work shows at the level of the full study, not this receptor alone: Clinical and demographic metadata were provided uncurated, with the amount varying by source and participant.

The CDR3, cysteine through phenylalanine, is 17 amino acids long. Just CDR3 DNA is preserved here, 51 bases in frame from base 1. V and J are trimmed by 1 base and 0 bases, and the gene matches miss 2 bases of the junction. Taken from the germline V gene (reference sequence), the CDR1 and CDR2 loops are LNHDA and SQIVND. This clonotype originated in a man aged 55 to 70 with active or convalescent COVID-19. Recombination connected TRBV19 to TRBJ2-6; 8 nucleotides in the junction match TRBD1. The sample was peripheral blood. In nucleotide form, the sequence is TGTGCCAGTAGTATAGGGGACAGGAGCTCTGGGGCCAACGTCCTGACTTTC. Translated, this gives CASSIGDRSSGANVLTF.